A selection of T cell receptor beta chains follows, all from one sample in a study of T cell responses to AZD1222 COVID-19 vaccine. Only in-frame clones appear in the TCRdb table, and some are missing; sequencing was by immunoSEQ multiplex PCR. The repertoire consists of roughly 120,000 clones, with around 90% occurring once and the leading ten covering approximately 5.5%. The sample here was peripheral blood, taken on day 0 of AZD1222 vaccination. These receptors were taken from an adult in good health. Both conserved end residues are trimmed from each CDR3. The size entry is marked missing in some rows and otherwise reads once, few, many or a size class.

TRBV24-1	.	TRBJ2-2	ATSDWDRGRTGELF
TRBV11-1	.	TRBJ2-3	ASSLTLEDTQY
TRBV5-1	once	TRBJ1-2	ASSLAWGSWGYT
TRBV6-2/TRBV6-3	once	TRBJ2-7	ASSYDSSGSYEQY
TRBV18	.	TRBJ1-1	ASSPLTGMGAEAF
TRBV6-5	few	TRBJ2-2	ASRPGTHSAGELF
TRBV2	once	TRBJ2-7	ASSGLAGANSYEQY
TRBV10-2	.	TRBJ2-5	ASSPKRQETQY
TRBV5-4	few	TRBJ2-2	ASSWRGGANTGELF
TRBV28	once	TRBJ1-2	ASSTGQEGNYGYT
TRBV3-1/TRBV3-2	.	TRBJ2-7	ASSLKGAIYEQY
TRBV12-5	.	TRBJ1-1	ASATGFRTEAF
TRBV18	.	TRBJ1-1	ASSEGVPGNTEAF
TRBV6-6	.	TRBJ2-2	ASSPGLAGLTNTGELF
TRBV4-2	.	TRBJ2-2	ASSQEGGGSDTGELF
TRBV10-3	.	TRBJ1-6	ATRGGTTGNNSPLH
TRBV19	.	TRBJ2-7	ASSIGLAGVGYEQY
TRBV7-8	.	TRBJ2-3	ASSLRADDTQY
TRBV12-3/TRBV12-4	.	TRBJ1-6	ASSPINSPLH
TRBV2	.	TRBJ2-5	ASSSLARETQY
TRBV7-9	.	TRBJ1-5	ASSLRDGVENQPQH
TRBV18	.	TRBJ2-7	ASAGLSSYEQY
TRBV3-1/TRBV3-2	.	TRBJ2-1	ASSQEAPSGGYEQF
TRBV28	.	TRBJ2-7	ASSLEQY
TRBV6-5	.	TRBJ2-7	ASSGTVSSYEQY
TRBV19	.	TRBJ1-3	ASSMGGQSSGNTIY
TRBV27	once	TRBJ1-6	ASSRAGGYQNSPLH
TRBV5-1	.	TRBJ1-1	ASSLGPGGNTEAF
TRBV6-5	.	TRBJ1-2	ASESGGANYGYT
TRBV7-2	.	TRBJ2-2	ASSSGLTGELF
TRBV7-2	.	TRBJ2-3	ASSFLRADTQY
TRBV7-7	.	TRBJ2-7	ASSLGGGSYEQY
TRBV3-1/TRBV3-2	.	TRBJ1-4	ASSQAGVNEKLF
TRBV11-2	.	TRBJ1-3	ASSLTGASGNTIY
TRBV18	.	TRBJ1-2	ASSEGSYGYT
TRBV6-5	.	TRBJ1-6	ASSITGVWSPLH
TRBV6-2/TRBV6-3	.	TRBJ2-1	ASSYSPPGPIGNPYNEQF
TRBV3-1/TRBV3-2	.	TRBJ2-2	ASSQDFRRALNTGELF
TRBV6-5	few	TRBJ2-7	ASTASGSTYEQY
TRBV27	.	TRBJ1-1	ASSHSMGQGAGLEAF
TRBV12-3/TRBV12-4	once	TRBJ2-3	ASGGADTQY
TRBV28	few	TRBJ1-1	ASSLIAGYNEAF
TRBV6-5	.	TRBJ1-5	ASSSSRGGQPQH
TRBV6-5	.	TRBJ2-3	ASSQTGTDTQY
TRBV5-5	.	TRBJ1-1	ASSLGGAGTEAF
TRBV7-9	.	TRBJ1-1	ASSSRGNTEAF
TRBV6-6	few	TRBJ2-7	ASRENSYEQY
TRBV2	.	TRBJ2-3	ASSGGLAGANPTDTQY
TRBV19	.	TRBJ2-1	ASSKSAGFNEQF
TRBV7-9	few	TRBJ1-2	ASSLDRGLRGYT
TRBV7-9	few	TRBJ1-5	ASSPWGINQPQH
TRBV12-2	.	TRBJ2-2	ASHRGNTGELF
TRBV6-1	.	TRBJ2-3	ASSEGRDITDTQY
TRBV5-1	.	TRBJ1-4	ASSLGEGVVEKLF
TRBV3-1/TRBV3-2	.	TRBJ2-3	ASSQGLADTDTQY